This T cell receptor beta chain stems from a study of blood T cell repertoires in COVID-19. In the study overall: The United States, Italy and Spain provided the acute and convalescent COVID-19 samples. PBMCs, B-cell-depleted T cells, or T cells provided the cDNA or gDNA that made up the material.

Original methodology: Amplification of reference gene primers was used by the study to estimate nucleated cell counts. The protocol was immunoSEQ multiplex PCR, while the TCRdb copy is restricted to in-frame clones and leaves out a portion. That table gives V, J and clone size, and the DNA gave D and trimming. The table has more than 120,000 clones, approximately 90% seen once. The CDR3 is 15 amino acids. V shed 3 bases and J 9 bases; nucleotides not matched to a gene: 4. Germline V CDR1 and CDR2: SGHRS, YFSETQ. This clonotype originated in a woman aged 45 to 65 with active or convalescent COVID-19. The gene calls are TRBV5-1 and TRBJ2-1; 15 bases align to TRBD2. Sample: peripheral blood. The CDR3 DNA is TGCGCCAGCAGCTGGTGGACTAGCGGGAGGGTTGAGCAGTTCTTC. This codes for CASSWWTSGRVEQFF.